One sample yielded the 12 T cell receptor beta chains listed below, sequenced in a study of control samples from healthy donors and cancer patients. Using immunoSEQ multiplex PCR, the repertoire was profiled, and TCRdb retains in-frame clones only, with some absent. Among some 150,000 clones, roughly 93% were seen once, and the ten largest hold 2% to 2.5%. Sequencing was done on a sample of blood. These receptors were collected from a man aged 45-65 years in good health.

V is TRBV19 and J is TRBJ2-4; D might be TRBD2 (6 bases). Germline V lookup: CDR1 LNHDA, CDR2 SQIVND (reference sequence). There are 13 residues in the CDR3. With 7 bases removed from V and 8 bases from J, the gap between germline ends came to 15 bases. The CDR3 is CASNLREKDIQYF. CDR3 nucleotides: TGTGCCAGTAACCTCCGGGAGAAGGACATTCAGTACTTC.

This clone was recorded only once. V gene TRBV5-1 combines with J gene TRBJ1-5, with D possibly being TRBD1 (5 bases). The CDR3 is 15 residues long. From germline, CDR1 is SGHRS and CDR2 YFSETQ. The ends were cut back, 3 bases at V and 5 bases at J, with 15 bases in the middle. Here the CDR3 DNA reads TGCGCCAGCAGCTCGGCGGGGGGAGCGGATCAGCCCCAGCATTTT. This encodes CASSSAGGADQPQHF.

J is TRBJ1-1 and V is TRBV18; 8 nucleotides align to TRBD1. Per the germline V gene, CDR1 is KGHSH and CDR2 is LQKENI. Losses at the gene ends were 0 bases for V and 1 base for J; bases not matched to a gene: 7. The CDR3 loop spans 17 amino acids. The CDR3 DNA reads as TGTGCCAGCTCACCACCCAACAGGGGGGTAGAGAACACTGAAGCTTTCTTT. It codes for CASSPPNRGVENTEAFF.

This chain connects TRBV7-8 to TRBJ1-6, with no clear D. In germline, CDR1 is SGHVS, CDR2 FQNEAQ. The CDR3 spans 15 residues. Between the trimmed V and J ends, which lost 5 bases and 7 bases, there was a span of 15 bases. The CDR3 loop is CASSPSDGLNSPLHF. As DNA, the CDR3 is TGTGCCAGCAGCCCCTCTGACGGATTAAATTCACCCCTCCACTTT. The full variable domain, with the rest looked up from reference TRBV7-8 and TRBJ1-6, is GAGVSQSPRYKVAKRGQDVALRCDPISGHVSLFWYQQALGQGPEFLTYFQNEAQLDKSGLPSDRFFAERPEGSVSTLKIQRTQQEDSAVYLCASSPSDGLNSPLHFGNGTRLTVT.

J is TRBJ2-3 and V is TRBV5-1, with 10 bases aligning to TRBD2. V shed 2 bases, J shed 5 bases, and the junction held 5 bases outside the gene matches. CDR3 length: 15 residues. Germline-derived CDR1 and CDR2 are SGHRS and YFSETQ. CDR3 nucleotide sequence: TGCGCCAGCAGCTTTTCTAGCGGGAGTCGAGATACGCAGTATTTT. Its protein is CASSFSSGSRDTQYF.

The V and J genes are TRBV7-3 and TRBJ2-1; 13 bases are shared with TRBD2. The trim removed 5 bases at V and 8 bases at J, leaving 6 bases unmatched. The germline gives CDR1 SGHTA, CDR2 FQGTGA. The CDR3 loop spans 15 amino acids. The chain's CDR3 is CASSPLAGGFDEQFF. In DNA form, the CDR3 reads TGTGCCAGCAGCCCACTAGCGGGAGGGTTCGATGAGCAGTTCTTC.

CDR3 amino acids: CSVPGRGQSNTGELFF. The CDR3 DNA sequence: TGCAGCGTACCAGGGAGGGGACAGTCGAACACCGGGGAGCTGTTTTTT. The gene calls are TRBV29-1 and TRBJ2-2; D is possibly TRBD1 or TRBD2 (7 bases each). Trimming cost V 6 bases and J 0 bases, with 17 bases left between them. Germline loops: CDR1 SQVTM, CDR2 ANQGSEA. CDR3 size: 16 residues.

This clone was detected only once. The V call is TRBV30, the J call TRBJ2-1, with D possibly TRBD2 on 6 matching bases. CDR1 and CDR2 from the germline V gene are GTSNPN and SVGIG (reference sequence). V shed 0 bases and J shed 9 bases, with 15 bases lying between them. The CDR3 totals 14 residues. In DNA, the CDR3 is TGTGCCTGGAGTGTTGGTCGGGAGACTGGTGAGCAGTTCTTC. This translates into CAWSVGRETGEQFF.

This clone was seen a few times. V usage is TRBV11-3 and J usage is TRBJ1-1, with D perhaps TRBD1 (5 bases). Germline V gene sequence: CDR1 SGHNT, CDR2 YENEEA. Trimming took 2 bases from V and 4 from J, leaving 8 bases between them. The CDR3 has 13 amino acids. CDR3 protein: CASSLQGGTEAFF. In DNA, the CDR3 is TGTGCCAGCAGCTTACAGGGTGGCACTGAAGCTTTCTTT.

J is TRBJ2-5 and V is TRBV7-2; the D is unclear. CDR1 is SGHTA, CDR2 FQGNSA, per germline. The CDR3 length is 14 residues. With 4 bases removed from V and 1 base from J, the gap between germline ends came to 10 bases. The CDR3 nucleotides read TGTGCCAGCAGCTGGGTGGCAATCCAAGAGACCCAGTACTTC. Its protein is CASSWVAIQETQYF.

CDR3 nucleotide sequence: TGTGCCAGCAATCCGCTCGACAGGGGTTCAGGCGAGCAGTACTTC. It is translated as CASNPLDRGSGEQYF. The chain combines TRBV6-5 with TRBJ2-7; 8 bases fit TRBD1. Germline V gene data show CDR1 as MNHEY and CDR2 as SVGAGI. CDR3 length equals 15 residues. J was trimmed by 6 bases and V by 7 bases; bases with no gene match: 14.

The J gene is TRBJ1-5, the V gene TRBV29-1; D not resolved. Trimming took 4 bases from V and 0 from J, leaving 10 bases between them. Germline assignment: CDR1 SQVTM and CDR2 ANQGSEA. The CDR3 spans 14 residues. CDR3: CSVGGFNSNQPQHF. The CDR3 nucleotides are TGCAGCGTTGGGGGTTTCAATAGCAATCAGCCCCAGCATTTT. The whole variable domain, remainder taken from reference TRBV29-1 and TRBJ1-5, is SAVISQKPSRDICQRGTSLTIQCQVDSQVTMMFWYRQQPGQSLTLIATANQGSEATYESGFVIDKFPISRPNLTFSTLTVSNMSPEDSSIYLCSVGGFNSNQPQHFGDGTRLSIL.